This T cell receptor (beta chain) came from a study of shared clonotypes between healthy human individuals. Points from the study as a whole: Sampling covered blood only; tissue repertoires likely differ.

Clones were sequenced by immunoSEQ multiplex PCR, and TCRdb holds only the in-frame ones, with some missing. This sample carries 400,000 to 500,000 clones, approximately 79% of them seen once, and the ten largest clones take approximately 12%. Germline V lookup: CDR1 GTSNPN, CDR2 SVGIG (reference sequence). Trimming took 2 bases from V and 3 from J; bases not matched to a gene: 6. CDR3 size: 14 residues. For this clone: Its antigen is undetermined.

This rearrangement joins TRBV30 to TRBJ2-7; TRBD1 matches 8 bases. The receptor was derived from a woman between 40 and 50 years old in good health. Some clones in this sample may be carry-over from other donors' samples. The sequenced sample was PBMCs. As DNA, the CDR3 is TGTGCCTGGAGTCGGACAGGGAATCTCTACGAGCAGTACTTC. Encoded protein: CAWSRTGNLYEQYF.